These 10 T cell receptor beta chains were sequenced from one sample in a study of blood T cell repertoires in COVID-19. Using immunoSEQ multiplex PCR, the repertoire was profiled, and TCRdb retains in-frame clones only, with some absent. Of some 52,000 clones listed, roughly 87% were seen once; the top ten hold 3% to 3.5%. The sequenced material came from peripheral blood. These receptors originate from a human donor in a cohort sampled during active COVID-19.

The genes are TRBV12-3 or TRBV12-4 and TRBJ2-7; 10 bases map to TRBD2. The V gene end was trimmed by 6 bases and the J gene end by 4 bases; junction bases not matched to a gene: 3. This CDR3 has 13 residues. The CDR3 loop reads CASSLSGRYEQYF. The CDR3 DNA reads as TGTGCCAGCAGCCTTAGCGGGAGGTACGAGCAGTACTTC.

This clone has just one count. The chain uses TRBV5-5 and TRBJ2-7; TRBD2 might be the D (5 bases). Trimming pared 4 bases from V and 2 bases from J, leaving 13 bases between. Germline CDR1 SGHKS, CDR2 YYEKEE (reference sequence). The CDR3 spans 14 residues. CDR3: CASSNAFGAYEQYF. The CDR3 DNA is TGTGCCAGCAGCAACGCCTTCGGGGCCTACGAGCAGTACTTC.

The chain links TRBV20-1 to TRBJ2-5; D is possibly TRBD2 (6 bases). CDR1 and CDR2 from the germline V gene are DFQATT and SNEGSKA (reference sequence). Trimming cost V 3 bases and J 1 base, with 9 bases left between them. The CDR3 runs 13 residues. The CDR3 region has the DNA TGCAGTGCTAGTCTAGCGATCCAAGAGACCCAGTACTTC. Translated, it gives CSASLAIQETQYF.

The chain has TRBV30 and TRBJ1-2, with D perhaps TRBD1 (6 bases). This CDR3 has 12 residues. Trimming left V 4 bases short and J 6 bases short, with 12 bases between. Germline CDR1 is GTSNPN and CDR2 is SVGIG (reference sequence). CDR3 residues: CAWTLQGHGYTF. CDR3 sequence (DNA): TGTGCCTGGACCCTACAGGGACATGGCTACACCTTC. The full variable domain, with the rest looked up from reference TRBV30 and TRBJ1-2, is SQTIHQWPATLVQPVGSPLSLECTVEGTSNPNLYWYRQAAGRGLQLLFYSVGIGQISSEVPQNLSASRPQDRQFILSSKKLLLSDSGFYLCAWTLQGHGYTFGSGTRLTVV.

CDR3 DNA sequence: TGTGCCAGCAGCTTAAGTGTTAGGTCAGGGGCGGGGGATGAGCAGTTCTTC. Translating it yields CASSLSVRSGAGDEQFF. This chain links TRBV11-2 with TRBJ2-1; D is possibly TRBD2 (7 bases). Germline CDR1 is SGHAT and CDR2 is FQNNGV. CDR3 length: 17 amino acids. V was clipped by 2 bases and J by 8 bases, with 22 bases between them.

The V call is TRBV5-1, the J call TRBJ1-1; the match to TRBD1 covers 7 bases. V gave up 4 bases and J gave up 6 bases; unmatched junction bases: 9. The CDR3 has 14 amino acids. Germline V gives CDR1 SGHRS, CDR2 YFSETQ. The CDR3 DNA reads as TGCGCCAGCAGCCCCGGGACAGTCCCCCCTGAAGCTTTCTTT. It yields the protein CASSPGTVPPEAFF.

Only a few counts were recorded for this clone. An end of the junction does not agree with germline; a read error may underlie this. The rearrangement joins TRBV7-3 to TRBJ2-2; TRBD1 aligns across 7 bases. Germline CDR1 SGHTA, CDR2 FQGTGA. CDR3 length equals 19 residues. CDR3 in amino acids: CASSLTTGTPLTGPGELFF. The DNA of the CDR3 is TGTGCCAGCAGCCTAACTACCGGGACACCACTGACAGGGCCCGGGGAGCTGTTTTTT.

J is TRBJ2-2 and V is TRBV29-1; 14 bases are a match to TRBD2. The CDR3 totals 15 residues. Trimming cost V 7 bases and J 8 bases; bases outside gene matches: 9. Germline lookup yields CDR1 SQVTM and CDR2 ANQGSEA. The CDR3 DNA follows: TGCAGCGGACTAGCGGGAGGGAACCGGAGAGGGGAGCTGTTTTTT. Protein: CSGLAGGNRRGELFF.

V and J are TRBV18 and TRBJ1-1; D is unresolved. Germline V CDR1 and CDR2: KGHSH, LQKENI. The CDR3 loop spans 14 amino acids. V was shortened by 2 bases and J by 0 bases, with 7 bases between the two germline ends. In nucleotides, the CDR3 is TGTGCCAGCTCACCAGAGGGTCTGAACACTGAAGCTTTCTTT. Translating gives CASSPEGLNTEAFF.

CDR3 amino acids: CASSFGDRGRGGHF. The CDR3 DNA reads as TGTGCCAGCAGTTTTGGGGACAGGGGGCGCGGGGGGCATTTT. The rearrangement links TRBV28 to TRBJ1-5; 12 bases are a match to TRBD1. Trimming took 3 bases from V and 15 from J; bases not matched to a gene: 9. The V gene's germline CDR1 is MDHEN and CDR2 SYDVKM. The CDR3 contains 14 residues.